The source of this TCR beta chain is a study of blood T cell repertoires in COVID-19. The overall study: COVID-19 samples collected from the United States, Italy and Spain covered acute and convalescent phases. T cells, B-cell-depleted T cells, or PBMCs provided the cDNA or gDNA that served as material.

Generated by immunoSEQ multiplex PCR, the TCRdb table keeps only in-frame clones and is missing some. The repertoire holds 350,000 to 400,000 clones, approximately 86% seen once, with about 7.1% in the top ten. CDR1 MNHNS and CDR2 SASEGT come from the germline V gene. The CDR3 runs 13 residues. The germline V and J ends were trimmed by 3 bases and 3 bases, with 6 bases remaining between them. The chain employs TRBV6-1 and TRBJ1-5, with D unclear. The sequence came from a woman aged 60-75 years with COVID-19, enrolled during active disease. Material: peripheral blood. The CDR3 DNA is TGTGCCAGCAGTGATCTGTTCAATCAGCCCCAGCATTTT. Its translation is CASSDLFNQPQHF.